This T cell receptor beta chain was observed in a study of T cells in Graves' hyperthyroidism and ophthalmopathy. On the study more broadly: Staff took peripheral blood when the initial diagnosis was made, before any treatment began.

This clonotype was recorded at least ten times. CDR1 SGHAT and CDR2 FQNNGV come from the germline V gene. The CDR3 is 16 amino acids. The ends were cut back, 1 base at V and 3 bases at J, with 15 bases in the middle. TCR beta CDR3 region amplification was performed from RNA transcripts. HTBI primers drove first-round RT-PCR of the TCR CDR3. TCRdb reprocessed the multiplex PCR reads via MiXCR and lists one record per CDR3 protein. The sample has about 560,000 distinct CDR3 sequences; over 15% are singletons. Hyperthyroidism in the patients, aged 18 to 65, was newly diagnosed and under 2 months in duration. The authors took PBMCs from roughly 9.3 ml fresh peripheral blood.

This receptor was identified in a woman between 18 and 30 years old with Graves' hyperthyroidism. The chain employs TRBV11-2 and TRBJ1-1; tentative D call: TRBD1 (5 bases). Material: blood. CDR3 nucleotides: TGTGCCAGCAGCTTAGGCGGGGGGTTGACAGACACTGAAGCTTTCTTT. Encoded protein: CASSLGGGLTDTEAFF.